The present entry profiles one TCR beta chain with its context. Germline CDR1 GTSNPN, CDR2 SVGIG (reference sequence). V lost 0 bases and J lost 4; bases outside the gene matches: 4. This CDR3 spans 15 amino acids. The data are from a study of chemoradiotherapy in HPV16-positive cancers. The table came from immunoSEQ multiplex PCR; TCRdb's copy has only in-frame clones and leaves some out. This table holds about 4,900 clones, about 96% found once. This receptor was obtained from a human donor with HPV-associated anogenital cancer. V usage is TRBV30 and J usage is TRBJ2-7; 12 bases fit TRBD1. The specimen was tumor tissue, collected from a patient who underwent chemoradiotherapy. In nucleotides, the CDR3 is TGTGCCTGGAGTGTAAGGGACAGGGGGCCTTACGAGCAGTACTTC. The encoded protein is CAWSVRDRGPYEQYF.